This T cell receptor beta chain stems from a study of blood T cell repertoires in COVID-19. Sequenced by immunoSEQ multiplex PCR; TCRdb stores in-frame clones only, minus some. This sample has around 250,000 clones, with 75% to 90% found just once. Per the germline V gene, CDR1 is LGHNT and CDR2 is FRNRAP. Between the trimmed V and J ends, which lost 3 bases and 0 bases, there was a span of 12 bases. This CDR3 has 15 amino acids. Recruitment covered roughly 24 US areas and drew participants whose ages spanned about 18 to 90 years. This chain joins TRBV12-5 and TRBJ2-7, with D perhaps matching TRBD2 (5 bases). The sample comprised PBMCs or T cells enriched from blood (not recorded which). This TCR was recovered from a woman between 45 and 65 years old who had recovered from COVID-19. In DNA, the CDR3 is TGTGCTAGTGGTTTATCGGACTTGCGCTCCTACGAGCAGTACTTC. Encoded protein: CASGLSDLRSYEQYF.